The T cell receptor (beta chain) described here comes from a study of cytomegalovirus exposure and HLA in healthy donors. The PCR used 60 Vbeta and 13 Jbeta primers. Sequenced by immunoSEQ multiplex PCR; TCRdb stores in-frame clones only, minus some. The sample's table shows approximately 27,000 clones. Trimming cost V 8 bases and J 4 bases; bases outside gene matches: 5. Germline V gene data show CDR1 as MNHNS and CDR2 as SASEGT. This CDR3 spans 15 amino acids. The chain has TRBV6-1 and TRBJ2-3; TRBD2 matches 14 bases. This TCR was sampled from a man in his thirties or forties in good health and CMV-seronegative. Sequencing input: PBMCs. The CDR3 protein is CASLGTSGSPDTQYF. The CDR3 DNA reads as TGTGCCAGCCTAGGGACTAGCGGGAGTCCAGATACGCAGTATTTT.